These T cell receptor beta chains were read from a single sample in a study of cytomegalovirus exposure and HLA in healthy donors. Profiled with immunoSEQ multiplex PCR; TCRdb holds only in-frame clones, not every one. The data show 100,000 to 150,000 clones, around three quarters seen once. The sample was PBMCs. Source of these receptors: a woman between 50 and 59 years old in good health and CMV-seronegative. Each CDR3 is given with its conserved first and last residue.

length: 15; V: TRBV9; CDR3: CASSVGSSGVDTQYF
length: 13; V: TRBV29-1; CDR3: CSVATGVQETQYF
length: 13; V: TRBV27; CDR3: CASFGEGRYGYTF
length: 13; V: TRBV4-1; CDR3: CASSQASTDTQYF
length: 15; V: TRBV4-3; CDR3: CASSQEGTGVAEQYF
length: 16; V: TRBV27; CDR3: CASRTIAGGVSYEQYF
length: 15; V: TRBV7-2; CDR3: CASSLVVSSNNEQFF
length: 17; V: TRBV18; CDR3: CASSPLGLAGTLDTQYF
length: 18; V: TRBV9; CDR3: CASSAPTSGRANRDEQFF
length: 15; V: TRBV19; CDR3: CASSTMSAGQGTQYF
length: 13; V: TRBV30; CDR3: CAWSRDTAYEQYF
length: 14; V: TRBV2; CDR3: CASSVISGSYEQYF
length: 13; V: TRBV7-9; CDR3: CASSGLETDTQYF
length: 16; V: TRBV27; CDR3: CASSGRQGALSGELFF
length: 9; V: TRBV11-2; CDR3: CVFRLPLHF
length: 14; V: TRBV7-9; CDR3: CASSLGAGAYEQYF
length: 14; V: TRBV7-2; CDR3: CASSTDRGRDTQYF
length: 14; V: TRBV2; CDR3: CASRGAELSYEQYF
length: 13; V: TRBV7-3; CDR3: CASSFLDRGTQYF
length: 17; V: TRBV7-9; CDR3: CASSTMTGPLEETEAFF
length: 15; V: TRBV11-3; CDR3: CASSQGGGSPGELFF
length: 15; V: TRBV21-1; CDR3: CASSKKKGHYNEQFF
length: 15; V: TRBV7-9; CDR3: CASSSDSPSTDTQYF
length: 13; V: TRBV11-2; CDR3: CASSPQTVYEQYF
length: 14; V: TRBV7-9; CDR3: CSSSGTSGTYEQYF
length: 16; V: TRBV7-9; CDR3: CASSLDPGRARETQYF
length: 16; V: TRBV7-9; CDR3: CSSSLAGAVVGYGYTF
length: 13; V: TRBV28; CDR3: CASSLGSSYEQYF
length: 17; V: TRBV4-1; CDR3: CASSQAPVVTSGNTIYF
length: 11; V: TRBV28; CDR3: CASRTGQPQHF
length: 14; V: TRBV28; CDR3: CASRQQGANEKLFF
length: 12; V: TRBV7-9; CDR3: CASSHRTGKQFF